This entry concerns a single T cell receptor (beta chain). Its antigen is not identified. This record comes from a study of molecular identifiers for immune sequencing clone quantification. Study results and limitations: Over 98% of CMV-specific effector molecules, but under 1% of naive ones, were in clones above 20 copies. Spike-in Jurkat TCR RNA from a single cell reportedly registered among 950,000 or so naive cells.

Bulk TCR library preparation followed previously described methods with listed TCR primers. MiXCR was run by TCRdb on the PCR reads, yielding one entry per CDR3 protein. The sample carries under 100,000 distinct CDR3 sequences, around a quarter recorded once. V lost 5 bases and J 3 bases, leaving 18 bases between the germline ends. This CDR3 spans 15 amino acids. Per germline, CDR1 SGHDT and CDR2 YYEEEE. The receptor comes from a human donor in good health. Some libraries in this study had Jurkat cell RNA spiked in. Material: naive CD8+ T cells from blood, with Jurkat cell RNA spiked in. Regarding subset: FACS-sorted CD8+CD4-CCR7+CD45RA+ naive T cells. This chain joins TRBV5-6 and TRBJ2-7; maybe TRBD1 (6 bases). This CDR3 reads CASRSSGTLGYEQYF. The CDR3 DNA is TGTGCCAGCAGAAGCTCCGGGACACTCGGCTACGAGCAGTACTTC.